This T cell receptor (beta chain) came from a study of control samples from healthy donors and cancer patients. Profiling relied on immunoSEQ multiplex PCR, and the TCRdb table lists in-frame clones only, not all of them. The data show 250,000 to 300,000 clones, approximately 80% seen once. This TCR was sampled from an older woman with lung cancer. The source material was PBMCs.

CDR3 in amino acids: CASSQDRGQANYGYTF. CDR3 sequence (DNA): TGTGCCAGCAGCCAAGACAGGGGGCAAGCTAACTATGGCTACACCTTC. The chain links TRBV14 to TRBJ1-2; 8 bases are a match to TRBD1. The CDR3 is 16 residues long. Germline-derived CDR1 and CDR2 are SGHDN and FVKESK. V trimming: 0 bases; J trimming: 0 bases; junction bases outside the gene matches: 3.